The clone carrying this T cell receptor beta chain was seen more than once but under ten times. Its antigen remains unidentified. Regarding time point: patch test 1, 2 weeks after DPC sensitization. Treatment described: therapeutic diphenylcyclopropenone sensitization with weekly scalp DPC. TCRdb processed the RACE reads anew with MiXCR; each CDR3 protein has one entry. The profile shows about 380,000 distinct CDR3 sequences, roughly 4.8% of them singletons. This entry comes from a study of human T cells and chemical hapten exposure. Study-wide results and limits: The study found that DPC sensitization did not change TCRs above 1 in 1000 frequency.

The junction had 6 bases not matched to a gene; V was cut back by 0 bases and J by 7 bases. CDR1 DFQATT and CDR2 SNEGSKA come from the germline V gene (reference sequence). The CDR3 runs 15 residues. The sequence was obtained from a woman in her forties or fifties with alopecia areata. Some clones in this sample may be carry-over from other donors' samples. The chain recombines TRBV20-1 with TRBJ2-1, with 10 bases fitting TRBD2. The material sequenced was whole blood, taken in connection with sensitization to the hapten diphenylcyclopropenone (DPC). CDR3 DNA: TGCAGTGCTAGAGATCCAGCGGGAGGGCGGAATGAGCAGTTCTTC. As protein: CSARDPAGGRNEQFF.